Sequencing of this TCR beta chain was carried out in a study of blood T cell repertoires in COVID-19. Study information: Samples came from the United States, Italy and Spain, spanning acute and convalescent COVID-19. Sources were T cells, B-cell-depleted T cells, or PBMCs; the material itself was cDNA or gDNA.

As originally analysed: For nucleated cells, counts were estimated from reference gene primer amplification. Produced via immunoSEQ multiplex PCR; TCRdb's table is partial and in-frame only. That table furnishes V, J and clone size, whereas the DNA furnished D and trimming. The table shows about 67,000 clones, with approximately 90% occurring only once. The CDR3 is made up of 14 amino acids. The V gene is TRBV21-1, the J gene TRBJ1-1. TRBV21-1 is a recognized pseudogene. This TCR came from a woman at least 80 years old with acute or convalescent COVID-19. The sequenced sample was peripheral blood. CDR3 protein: CASSKVGVSTEAFF. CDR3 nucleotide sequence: TGTGCCAGCAGCAAAGTCGGGGTGAGCACTGAAGCTTTCTTT.